The T cell receptor (beta chain) described here comes from a study of T cells in women clearing cervical HPV infection (dated by TCRdb to 2016 to 2019). At the level of the whole study: The cases were about 23 women with histologically confirmed HPV16-related CIN3 or worse, and 2 of those women had invasive cancers. Among cases, blood sampling came a median of roughly 150 days after lesion detection, with an interquartile range of about 80 to 230 days. Cases had a median age of about 34 years and controls had a median age of about 41, with no significant differences in baseline characteristics. Because only a few women had HLA typing data, the possibility that HLA type acted as a confounder could not be ruled out. Five blinded duplicates per group were added as quality controls, giving around 60 samples: some 50 participants and 10 replicates. An exploratory proof-of-principle case-control study, nested within the Guanacaste HPV Natural History Study in Costa Rica, was conducted to compare TCR repertoires across cervical HPV16 outcomes. The parent cohort enrolled 9,800 or so women aged 18 or older in Guanacaste, Costa Rica, during about 1992 to 1995 and followed them for six to eight years. Blood from cases was drawn at the visit where the lesion was first identified, while blood from controls was drawn once the infection was no longer detected. The roughly 27 controls were women who cleared a single incident HPV16 infection within 12 months without developing precancer or cancer. Cases and controls were matched on year of sample collection and on age within five years. Study-wide conclusions, independent of this receptor: Random forest classifiers combining richness and V gene abundances distinguished cases from controls with an estimated AUC of 0.7 to 0.85. The cross-sectional design could not show whether the associations came before the infection or were a result of it, and neither effector/memory subsets nor HPV-specific T cells were isolated. Significantly higher TCR repertoire richness was observed in CIN3+ cases than in controls across sequencing depths, whereas no difference in evenness was found. Because the number of T cells per sample was unknown, the richness differences could reflect varying T-cell content rather than repertoire biology.

Every participant had a single incident cervical HPV16 infection, and women with prevalent HPV16 infections were excluded. Cervical HPV DNA was detected with MY09/MY11 PCR, and genotyping was done with dot-blot hybridization. Approximately 15 mL of heparinized blood was centrifuged, after which the buffy coat was aliquoted, frozen at -30 degrees C, and then stored at -80 degrees C. QIAGEN kits were used to extract genomic DNA from the buffy coat specimens. Using the immunoSEQ assay, multiplex PCR amplified TCR beta CDR3 regions from an average of roughly 1,200 ng of genomic DNA per sample. To correct primer bias, the assay used a complete synthetic TCR repertoire to set an amplification baseline. Amplicons were sequenced on the Illumina platform. Turning to the authors' computational methods: Sequences were error-corrected by clustering with frequency ratios and a modified nearest-neighbor algorithm, then analyzed in the immunoSEQ Analyzer with IMGT gene definitions. At each rarefaction depth, TCR richness and evenness were averaged across 20 rarefaction repeats, and samples with fewer sequences than that depth were excluded. Wilcoxon rank sum tests with FDR correction were used to compare V, D and J gene relative abundances between the groups. Blinded duplicates gave an intraclass correlation of more than 90% for TCR richness and an average of around 83% across some 62 gene segments. TCRdb's version of the immuneACCESS table is confined to in-frame rearrangements and falls short of the full clone set. An unresolved V gene accounts for under half of the shortfall where checked; the remainder is of unknown origin. Clone size and V and J calls were adopted from that table, with D and trimming inferred from the DNA. This sample's listing comprises about 23,000 clones. The ten largest clones represent 2% to 3% of the sample.

To note about this clone: The specificity of this receptor is unknown.

The sequenced sample consisted of blood buffy coat. This clonotype was sampled from a woman aged 18-70 years with a cervical HPV16 infection that either progressed to CIN3+ or cleared (not recorded which).

The CDR3 region reads CSARGPSGMVDEQFF. Partial CDR3 DNA: TGCAGTGCTAGAGGACCTAGCGGGATGGTCGATGAG. The chain is assembled from TRBV20-1 and TRBJ2-1, with 9 bases aligning to TRBD2. The read terminates 3 residues ahead of where the CDR3 ends, so the germline J gene completes it. CDR1 is given as DFQATT and CDR2 as SNEGSKA, both from the germline V gene (reference sequence). The cysteine opens and the phenylalanine closes a CDR3 of 15 amino acids. The DNA shown is the part of the CDR3 that was read: 36 bases, in frame from base 1. From V the trimming removes 1 base and from J it removes 8 bases, while the gene matches leave 9 bases of the junction unaccounted for.